What follows are 21 T cell receptor beta chains derived from one specimen sequenced in a study of T cells in Graves' hyperthyroidism and ophthalmopathy. Amplified regions were TCR beta CDR3 sequences from RNA transcripts. The study used the HTBI primer set for a first-round RT-PCR of the TCR CDR3. TCRdb reanalysed the multiplex PCR reads using MiXCR and keeps one entry per CDR3 protein. The table has roughly 200,000 distinct CDR3 sequences, about 18% seen once. Sequencing used blood. The source is a man in his forties or fifties with Graves' hyperthyroidism.

This clonotype came up a few times. The chain recombines TRBV24-1 with TRBJ2-3; 10 bases agree with TRBD1. The V segment lost 7 bases and the J segment 3 bases; nucleotides outside the gene matches: 12. Germline CDR1 KGHDR, CDR2 SFDVKD. This CDR3 contains 17 residues. CDR3 bases: TGTGCCACCAGGGGGCCGGGACAGGGGAAGATGACAGATACGCAGTATTTT. It codes for CATRGPGQGKMTDTQYF.

This clonotype was seen at least ten times. The chain uses TRBV7-3 and TRBJ2-5; 8 bases agree with TRBD1. CDR1 SGHTA and CDR2 FQGTGA come from the germline V gene. V shed 4 bases, J shed 5 bases, and the junction held 6 bases outside the gene matches. CDR3 size: 14 residues. The chain's CDR3 is CASSSQGAGETQYF. The CDR3 bases are TGTGCCAGCAGCTCCCAGGGGGCTGGCGAGACCCAGTACTTC.

This chain connects TRBV5-1 to TRBJ2-7; TRBD2 aligns across 11 bases. With V trimmed by 4 bases and J by 6 bases, 6 bases remained unmatched. CDR3 length equals 14 residues. In germline, CDR1 is SGHRS, CDR2 YFSETQ. CDR3 protein: CASSLRTSGGEQYF. CDR3 nucleotides: TGCGCCAGCAGCCTCCGCACTAGCGGGGGCGAGCAGTACTTC.

The chain uses TRBV6-1 and TRBJ2-5; 7 bases line up with TRBD2. V gave up 5 bases and J gave up 1 base; unmatched junction bases: 16. The germline V gene has CDR1 MNHNS and CDR2 SASEGT. This CDR3 has 18 residues. The CDR3 nucleotides read TGTGCCAGCAGTCCGGCGGAAGCGGGGTTTGCATGCCAAGAGACCCAGTACTTC. Its protein product is CASSPAEAGFACQETQYF.

The V and J genes are TRBV4-2 and TRBJ2-1, with unresolved D. Trimming took off 0 bases at V and 4 bases at J, with 4 bases between the two ends. Germline assignment: CDR1 LGHNA and CDR2 YNFKEQ. There are 13 residues in the CDR3. The CDR3 region has the DNA TGTGCCAGCAGCCAAGAGGGATACAATGAGCAGTTCTTC. Residues: CASSQEGYNEQFF.

The chain employs TRBV14 and TRBJ2-1, with 10 bases matching TRBD2. Germline CDR1 is SGHDN and CDR2 is FVKESK. V was clipped by 4 bases and J by 0 bases; unmatched bases: 15. The CDR3 is 20 residues long. CDR3 nucleotide sequence: TGTGCCAGCAGCCCCCATTTTTTAGCGGGGGGTCGAAGCTCCTACAATGAGCAGTTCTTC. Translation gives CASSPHFLAGGRSSYNEQFF.

This clonotype has just a few counts. The rearrangement uses TRBV9 and TRBJ2-1; 11 bases match TRBD2. The germline gives CDR1 SGDLS, CDR2 YYNGEE. This CDR3 has 15 residues. V lost 3 bases and J lost 8; bases outside the gene matches: 7. CDR3 region: CASSALSGGGYEQFF. CDR3 bases: TGTGCCAGCAGCGCACTTAGCGGGGGGGGATATGAGCAGTTCTTC.

This clonotype was seen at least ten times. This chain joins TRBV20-1 and TRBJ2-7; perhaps TRBD1 as D (6 bases). CDR3 length: 13 residues. Trimming cost V 5 bases and J 3 bases, with 14 bases left between them. Germline assignment: CDR1 DFQATT and CDR2 SNEGSKA (reference sequence). CDR3 DNA sequence: TGCAGTGCTCCGGGACAAGCCTACTACGAGCAGTACTTC. It is translated as CSAPGQAYYEQYF.

This clonotype was recorded many times. This sequence joins TRBV7-8 and TRBJ1-2, with 9 bases fitting TRBD1. This CDR3 contains 18 residues. V trimming: 1 base; J trimming: 6 bases; junction bases outside the gene matches: 15. Germline loops: CDR1 SGHVS, CDR2 FQNEAQ. In DNA, the CDR3 is TGTGCCAGCAGCTTAGGGGTTTACTGGACAGGGGATTACGATGGCTACACCTTC. It specifies CASSLGVYWTGDYDGYTF.

The chain couples TRBV28 to TRBJ2-1; maybe TRBD2 (6 bases). Germline values: CDR1 MDHEN, CDR2 SYDVKM. The length of the CDR3 is 18 residues. Trimming took 5 bases from V and 0 from J, leaving 20 bases between them. The CDR3 sequence: CASSHSPEAGFSYNEQFF. The DNA for the CDR3 is TGTGCCAGCAGTCACTCCCCCGAGGCGGGGTTCTCCTACAATGAGCAGTTCTTC.

On this clonotype itself: Its ends do not fully match the called genes, so a read error is possible. The chain employs TRBV7-9 and TRBJ1-1, with D tentatively TRBD1 (5 bases). CDR3 length equals 15 residues. Germline V gene sequence: CDR1 SEHNR, CDR2 FQNEAQ (reference sequence). The CDR3 region is CASSLEVGVETGAFF. CDR3 DNA sequence: TGTGCCAGCAGCCTCGAGGTGGGGGTAGAGACTGGAGCTTTCTTT. Complete variable domain (other parts from reference TRBV7-9 and TRBJ1-1): DTGVSQNPRHKITKRGQNVTFRCDPISEHNRLYWYRQTLGQGPEFLTYFQNEAQLEKSRLLSDRFSAERPKGSFSTLEIQRTEQGDSAMYLCASSLEVGVETGAFFGQGTRLTVV.

The chain has TRBV27 and TRBJ2-7, with D perhaps TRBD1 or TRBD2 (5 bases each). The CDR3 runs 16 residues. V lost 5 bases and J 5 bases, leaving 22 bases between the germline ends. Germline V gene lookup returns CDR1 MNHEY and CDR2 SMNVEV (reference sequence). The CDR3 reads CASSKRQILAVHEQYF. In DNA, the CDR3 is TGTGCCAGCAGTAAAAGACAGATCCTAGCAGTCCACGAGCAGTACTTC.

The chain has TRBV5-1 and TRBJ1-1; perhaps TRBD1 as D (5 bases). CDR1 and CDR2 (germline): SGHRS, YFSETQ. Trimming took off 1 base at V and 4 bases at J, with 14 bases between the two ends. This CDR3 has 15 residues. This CDR3 is CASSLFGGPTTEAFF. The CDR3 DNA follows: TGCGCCAGCAGCTTGTTCGGGGGACCTACCACTGAAGCTTTCTTT. Full variable domain (remainder filled in from reference TRBV5-1 and TRBJ1-1): KAGVTQTPRYLIKTRGQQVTLSCSPISGHRSVSWYQQTPGQGLQFLFEYFSETQRNKGNFPGRFSGRQFSNSRSEMNVSTLELGDSALYLCASSLFGGPTTEAFFGQGTRLTVV.

This clonotype was picked up many times. The chain employs TRBV7-2 and TRBJ2-1; 12 nucleotides align to TRBD2. Per germline, CDR1 SGHTA and CDR2 FQGNSA. V shed 4 bases and J 10 bases; nucleotides not matched to a gene: 14. This CDR3 has 17 amino acids. The CDR3 loop reads CASSSPPTSGGPEEQFF. The CDR3, as DNA: TGTGCCAGCAGCTCTCCCCCCACTAGCGGGGGGCCCGAAGAGCAGTTCTTC. Full variable domain (outside the CDR3, taken from reference TRBV7-2 and TRBJ2-1): GAGVSQSPSNKVTEKGKDVELRCDPISGHTALYWYRQSLGQGLEFLIYFQGNSAPDKSGLPSDRFSAERTGGSVSTLTIQRTQQEDSAVYLCASSSPPTSGGPEEQFFGPGTRLTVL.

This clonotype appeared many times. The chain links TRBV7-2 to TRBJ1-5; TRBD1 aligns across 8 bases. The CDR3 has 16 residues. The V segment lost 1 base and the J segment 6 bases; nucleotides outside the gene matches: 8. Germline assignment: CDR1 SGHTA and CDR2 FQGNSA. The CDR3 bases are TGTGCCAGCAGCTTAGTCTCGACAGGGGAGCGTCAGCCCCAGCATTTT. This gives the protein CASSLVSTGERQPQHF.

The genes are TRBV20-1 and TRBJ1-1; the D is unclear. This CDR3 spans 14 amino acids. V lost 0 bases and J lost 4, with 12 bases in between. Germline CDR1 reads DFQATT; CDR2 reads SNEGSKA (reference sequence). This CDR3 reads CSARDRKLPTEAFF. The CDR3 nucleotides are TGCAGTGCTAGAGATCGGAAGTTGCCCACTGAAGCTTTCTTT.

This clonotype has just a few counts. The chain uses TRBV20-1 and TRBJ1-2; D gene unclear. Germline V gene data show CDR1 as DFQATT and CDR2 as SNEGSKA (reference sequence). The CDR3 extends over 12 amino acids. V lost 0 bases, J lost 3 bases, and 5 bases lay in between. CDR3 residues: CSARDSYYGYTF. CDR3 in DNA: TGCAGTGCTAGAGACAGCTACTATGGCTACACCTTC.

This clonotype appeared many times. The V and J genes are TRBV7-2 and TRBJ1-3, with D tentatively TRBD1 (6 bases). CDR1 and CDR2 from the germline V gene are SGHTA and FQGNSA. V dropped 6 bases and J dropped 0 bases, with 12 bases sitting between them. This CDR3 is 15 amino acids long. The CDR3 region has the DNA TGTGCCAGCAGTTCAGGACAGCACTCTGGAAACACCATATATTTT. Protein: CASSSGQHSGNTIYF. Filled out from reference TRBV7-2 and TRBJ1-3, the complete variable domain reads GAGVSQSPSNKVTEKGKDVELRCDPISGHTALYWYRQSLGQGLEFLIYFQGNSAPDKSGLPSDRFSAERTGGSVSTLTIQRTQQEDSAVYLCASSSGQHSGNTIYFGEGSWLTVV.

This clonotype showed up just a few times. The chain recombines TRBV29-1 with TRBJ2-7, with no clear D. Trimming left V 4 bases short and J 5 bases short, with 9 bases between. The CDR3 runs 11 residues. From germline, CDR1 is SQVTM and CDR2 ANQGSEA. The CDR3 DNA follows: TGCAGCGTTGCCTTTGGGGACGAGCAGTACTTC. Protein sequence: CSVAFGDEQYF.

In its sample, this clonotype was seen many times. This chain connects TRBV11-2 to TRBJ2-1, with 15 bases lining up with TRBD2. The CDR3 has 16 residues. V lost 5 bases, J lost 6 bases, and 5 bases stayed unmatched. Germline-derived CDR1 and CDR2 are SGHAT and FQNNGV. The DNA of the CDR3 is TGTGCCAGCAGCGGAGAGGGACTAGCGGGGGGCAATGAGCAGTTCTTC. Amino acids: CASSGEGLAGGNEQFF.

At least ten counts were recorded for this clonotype. V gene TRBV28 combines with J gene TRBJ2-5; 7 nucleotides agree with TRBD1. Trimming took 6 bases from V and 5 from J; bases not matched to a gene: 15. The CDR3 sequence is 16 residues long. Germline V lookup: CDR1 MDHEN, CDR2 SYDVKM. Written as DNA, the CDR3 is TGTGCCAGCAGCCTACCTCCGGCAGGGGGTAGGGAGACCCAGTACTTC. It is translated as CASSLPPAGGRETQYF.